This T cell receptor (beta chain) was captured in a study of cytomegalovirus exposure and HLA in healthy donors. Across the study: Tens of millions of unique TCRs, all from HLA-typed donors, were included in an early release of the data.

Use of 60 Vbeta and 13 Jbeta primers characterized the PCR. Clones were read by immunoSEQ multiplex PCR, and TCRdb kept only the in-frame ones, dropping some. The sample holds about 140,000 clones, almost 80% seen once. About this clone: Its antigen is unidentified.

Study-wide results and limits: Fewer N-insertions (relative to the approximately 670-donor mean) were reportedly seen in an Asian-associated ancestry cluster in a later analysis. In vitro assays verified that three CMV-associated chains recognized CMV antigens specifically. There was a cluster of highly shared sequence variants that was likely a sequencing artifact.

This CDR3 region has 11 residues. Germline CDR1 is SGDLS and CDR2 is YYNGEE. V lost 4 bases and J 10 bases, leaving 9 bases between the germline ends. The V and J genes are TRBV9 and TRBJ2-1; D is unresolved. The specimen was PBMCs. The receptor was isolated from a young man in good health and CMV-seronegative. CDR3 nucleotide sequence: TGTGCCAGCAGCTTAACACAGGAGCAGTTCTTC. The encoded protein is CASSLTQEQFF.